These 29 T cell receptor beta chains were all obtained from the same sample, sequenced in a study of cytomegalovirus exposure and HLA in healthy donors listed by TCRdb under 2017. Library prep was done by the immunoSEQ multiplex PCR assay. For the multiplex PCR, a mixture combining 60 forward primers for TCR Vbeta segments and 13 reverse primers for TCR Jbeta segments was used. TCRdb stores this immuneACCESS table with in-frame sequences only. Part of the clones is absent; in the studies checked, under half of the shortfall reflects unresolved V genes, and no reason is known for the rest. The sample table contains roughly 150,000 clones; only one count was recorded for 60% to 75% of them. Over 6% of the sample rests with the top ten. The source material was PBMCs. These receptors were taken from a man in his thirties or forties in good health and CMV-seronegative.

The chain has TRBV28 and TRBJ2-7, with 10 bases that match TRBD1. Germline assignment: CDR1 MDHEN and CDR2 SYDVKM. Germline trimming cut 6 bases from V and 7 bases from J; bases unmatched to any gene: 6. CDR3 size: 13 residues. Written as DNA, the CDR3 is TGTGCCAGCAGGTCCGGGACAGGGGCAGAGCAGTACTTC. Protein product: CASRSGTGAEQYF.

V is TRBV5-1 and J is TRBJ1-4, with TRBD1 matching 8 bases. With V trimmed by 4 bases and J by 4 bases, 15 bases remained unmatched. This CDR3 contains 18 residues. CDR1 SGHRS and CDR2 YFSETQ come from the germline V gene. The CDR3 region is CASSPSRDGQGINEKLFF. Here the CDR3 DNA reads TGCGCCAGCAGCCCTAGTCGAGATGGACAGGGCATTAATGAAAAACTGTTTTTT. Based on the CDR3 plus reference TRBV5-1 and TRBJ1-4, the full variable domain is KAGVTQTPRYLIKTRGQQVTLSCSPISGHRSVSWYQQTPGQGLQFLFEYFSETQRNKGNFPGRFSGRQFSNSRSEMNVSTLELGDSALYLCASSPSRDGQGINEKLFFGSGTQLSVL.

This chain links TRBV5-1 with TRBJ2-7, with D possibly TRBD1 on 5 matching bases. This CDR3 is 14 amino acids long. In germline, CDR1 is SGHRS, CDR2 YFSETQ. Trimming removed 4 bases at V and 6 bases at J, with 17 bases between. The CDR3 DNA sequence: TGCGCCAGCAGCGCAGGGTCCCTCCCCTCCGAGCAGTACTTC. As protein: CASSAGSLPSEQYF.

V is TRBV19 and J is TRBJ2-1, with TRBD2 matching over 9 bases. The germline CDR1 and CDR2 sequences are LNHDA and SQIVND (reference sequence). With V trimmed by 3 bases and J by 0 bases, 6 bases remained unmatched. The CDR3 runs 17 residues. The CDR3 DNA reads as TGTGCCAGTAGTATCCGACTAGCGGTGAGCTCCTACAATGAGCAGTTCTTC. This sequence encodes CASSIRLAVSSYNEQFF.

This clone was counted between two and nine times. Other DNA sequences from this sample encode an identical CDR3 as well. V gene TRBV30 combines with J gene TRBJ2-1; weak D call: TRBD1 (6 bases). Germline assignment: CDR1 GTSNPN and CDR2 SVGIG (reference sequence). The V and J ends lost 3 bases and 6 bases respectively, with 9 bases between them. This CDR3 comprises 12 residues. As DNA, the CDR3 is TGTGCCTGGAGGTTAGGGGGCAATGAGCAGTTCTTC. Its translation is CAWRLGGNEQFF.

The CDR3 spells CASSISGGQVVNEQFF. CDR3 nucleotide sequence: TGTGCCAGTAGTATTAGTGGGGGACAGGTGGTCAATGAGCAGTTCTTC. The chain couples TRBV19 to TRBJ2-1; TRBD1 agrees at 8 bases. Per germline, CDR1 LNHDA and CDR2 SQIVND (reference sequence). The CDR3 is 16 amino acids. Germline trimming cut 3 bases from V and 6 bases from J; bases unmatched to any gene: 10.

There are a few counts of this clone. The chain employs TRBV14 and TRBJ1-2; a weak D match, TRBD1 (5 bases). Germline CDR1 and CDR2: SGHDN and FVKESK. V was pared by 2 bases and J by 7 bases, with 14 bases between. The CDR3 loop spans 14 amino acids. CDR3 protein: CASSQRPQDGGYTF. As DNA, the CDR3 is TGTGCCAGCAGCCAACGCCCACAGGATGGTGGCTACACCTTC.

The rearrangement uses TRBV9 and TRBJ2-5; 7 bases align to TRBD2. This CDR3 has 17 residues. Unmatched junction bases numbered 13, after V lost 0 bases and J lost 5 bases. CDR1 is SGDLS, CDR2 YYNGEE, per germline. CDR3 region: CASSVEWGGSASETQYF. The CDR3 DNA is TGTGCCAGCAGCGTAGAGTGGGGGGGGAGCGCCTCGGAGACCCAGTACTTC.

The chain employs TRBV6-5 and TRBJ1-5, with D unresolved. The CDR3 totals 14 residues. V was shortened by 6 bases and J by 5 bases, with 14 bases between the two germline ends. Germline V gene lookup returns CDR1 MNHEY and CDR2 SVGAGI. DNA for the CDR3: TGTGCCAGCAGCTCGGCGGGAGGCTATCAGCCCCAGCATTTT. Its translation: CASSSAGGYQPQHF.

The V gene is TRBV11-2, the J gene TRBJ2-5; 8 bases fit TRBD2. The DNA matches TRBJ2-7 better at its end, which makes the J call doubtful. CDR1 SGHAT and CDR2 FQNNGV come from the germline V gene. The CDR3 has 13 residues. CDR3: CASSFTSGYEQYF. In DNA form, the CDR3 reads TGTGCCAGCAGCTTTACTAGCGGCTACGAGCAGTACTTC.

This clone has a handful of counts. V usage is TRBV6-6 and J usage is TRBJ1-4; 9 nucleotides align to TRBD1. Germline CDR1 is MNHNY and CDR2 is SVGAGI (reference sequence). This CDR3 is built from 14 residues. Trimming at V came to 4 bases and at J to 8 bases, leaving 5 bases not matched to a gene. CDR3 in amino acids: CASSSDRGSEKLFF. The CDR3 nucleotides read TGTGCCAGCAGTTCGGACAGGGGATCCGAAAAACTGTTTTTT.

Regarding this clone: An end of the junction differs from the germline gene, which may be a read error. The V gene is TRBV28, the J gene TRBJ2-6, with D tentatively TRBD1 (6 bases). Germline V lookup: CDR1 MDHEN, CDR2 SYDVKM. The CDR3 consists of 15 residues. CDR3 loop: CASRSQGSGANGLTF. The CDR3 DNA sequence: TGTGCCAGCAGGTCACAGGGCTCTGGGGCCAACGGCCTGACTTTC.

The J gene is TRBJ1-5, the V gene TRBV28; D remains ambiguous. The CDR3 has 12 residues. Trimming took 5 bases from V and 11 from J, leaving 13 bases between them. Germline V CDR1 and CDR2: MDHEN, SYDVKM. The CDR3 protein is CASSRQRIAQHF. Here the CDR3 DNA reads TGTGCCAGCAGTCGGCAGAGGATAGCCCAGCATTTT.

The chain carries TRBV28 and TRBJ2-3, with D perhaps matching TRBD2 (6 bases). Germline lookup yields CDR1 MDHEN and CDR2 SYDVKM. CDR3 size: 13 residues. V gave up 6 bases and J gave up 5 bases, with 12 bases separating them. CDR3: CASSPRGGDTQYF. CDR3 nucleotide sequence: TGTGCCAGCAGCCCTCGGGGAGGAGATACGCAGTATTTT.

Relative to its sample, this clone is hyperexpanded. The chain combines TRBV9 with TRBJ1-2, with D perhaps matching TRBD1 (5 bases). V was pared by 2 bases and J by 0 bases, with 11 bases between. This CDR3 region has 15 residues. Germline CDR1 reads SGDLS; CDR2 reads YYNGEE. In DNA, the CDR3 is TGTGCCAGCAGCGTTTCAGGGACTCCTAACTATGGCTACACCTTC. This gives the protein CASSVSGTPNYGYTF. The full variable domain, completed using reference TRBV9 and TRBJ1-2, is DSGVTQTPKHLITATGQRVTLRCSPRSGDLSVYWYQQSLDQGLQFLIQYYNGEERAKGNILERFSAQQFPDLHSELNLSSLELGDSALYFCASSVSGTPNYGYTFGSGTRLTVV.

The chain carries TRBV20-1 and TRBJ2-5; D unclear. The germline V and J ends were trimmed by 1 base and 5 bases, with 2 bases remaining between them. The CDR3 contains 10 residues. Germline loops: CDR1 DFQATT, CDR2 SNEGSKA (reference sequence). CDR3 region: CSARAETQYF. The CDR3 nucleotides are TGCAGTGCTAGAGCGGAGACCCAGTACTTC.

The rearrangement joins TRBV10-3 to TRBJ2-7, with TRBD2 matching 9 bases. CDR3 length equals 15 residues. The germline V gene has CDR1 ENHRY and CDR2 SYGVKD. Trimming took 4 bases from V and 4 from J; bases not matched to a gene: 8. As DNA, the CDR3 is TGTGCCATCAGTGCCCAGCGGGGGGTTTCGTACGAGCAGTACTTC. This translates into CAISAQRGVSYEQYF.

CDR3 nucleotide sequence: TGTGCCAGCAGCTTGGACAGTTGGTCCCCCTATGGCTACACCTTC. It specifies CASSLDSWSPYGYTF. The V call is TRBV5-4, the J call TRBJ1-2; D is uncertain. In germline, CDR1 is SGHNT, CDR2 YYREEE (reference sequence). CDR3 size: 15 residues. Trimming left V 0 bases short and J 4 bases short, with 13 bases between.

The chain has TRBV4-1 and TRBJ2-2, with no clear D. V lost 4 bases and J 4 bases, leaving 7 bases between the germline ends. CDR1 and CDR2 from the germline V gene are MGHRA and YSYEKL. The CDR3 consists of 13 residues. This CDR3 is CASSPAVTGELFF. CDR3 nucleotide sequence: TGCGCCAGCAGCCCTGCAGTCACCGGGGAGCTGTTTTTT.

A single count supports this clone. The chain's CDR3 is CASSQGGEVQPQHF. The DNA for the CDR3 is TGTGCCAGCAGCCAGGGGGGCGAGGTTCAGCCCCAGCATTTT. This chain connects TRBV7-9 to TRBJ1-5, with 7 positions matching TRBD1. CDR3 size: 14 residues. V lost 5 bases and J lost 6; bases outside the gene matches: 7. Germline V CDR1 and CDR2: SEHNR, FQNEAQ (reference sequence).

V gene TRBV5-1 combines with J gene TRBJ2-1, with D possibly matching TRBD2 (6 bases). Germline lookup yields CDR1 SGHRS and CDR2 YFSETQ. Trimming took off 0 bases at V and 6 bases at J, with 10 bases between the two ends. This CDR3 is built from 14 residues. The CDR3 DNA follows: TGCGCCAGCAGCTTGGGGGCGGGACGCAATGAGCAGTTCTTC. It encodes CASSLGAGRNEQFF. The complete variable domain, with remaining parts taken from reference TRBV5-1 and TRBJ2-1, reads KAGVTQTPRYLIKTRGQQVTLSCSPISGHRSVSWYQQTPGQGLQFLFEYFSETQRNKGNFPGRFSGRQFSNSRSEMNVSTLELGDSALYLCASSLGAGRNEQFFGPGTRLTVL.

CDR3 loop: CASSEGTRKVYEQYF. DNA of the CDR3: TGTGCCAGCAGTGAAGGGACTAGAAAAGTCTACGAGCAGTACTTC. V gene TRBV6-1 combines with J gene TRBJ2-7, with 7 bases lining up with TRBD2. CDR3 size: 15 residues. V trimming: 1 base; J trimming: 3 bases; junction bases outside the gene matches: 6. CDR1 and CDR2 (germline): MNHNS, SASEGT.

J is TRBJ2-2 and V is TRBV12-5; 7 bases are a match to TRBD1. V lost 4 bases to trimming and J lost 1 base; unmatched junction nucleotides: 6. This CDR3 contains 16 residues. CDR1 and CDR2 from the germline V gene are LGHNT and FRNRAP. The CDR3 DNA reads TGTGCTAGTGGTTCCCTCCGGGACAGGAACACCGGGGAGCTGTTTTTT. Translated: CASGSLRDRNTGELFF.

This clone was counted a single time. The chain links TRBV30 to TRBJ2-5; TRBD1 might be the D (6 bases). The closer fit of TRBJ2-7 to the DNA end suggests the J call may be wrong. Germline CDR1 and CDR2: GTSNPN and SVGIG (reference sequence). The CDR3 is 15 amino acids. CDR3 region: CAWSVPRSGAYEQYF. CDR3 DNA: TGTGCCTGGAGTGTCCCCCGATCAGGGGCCTACGAGCAGTACTTC.

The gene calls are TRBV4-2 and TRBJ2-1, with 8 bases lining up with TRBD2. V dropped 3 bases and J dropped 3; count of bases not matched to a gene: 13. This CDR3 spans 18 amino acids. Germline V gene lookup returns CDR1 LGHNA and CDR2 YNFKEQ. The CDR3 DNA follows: TGTGCCAGCAGCCACAAAATCCCGGGACGGGGGGGCTACAATGAGCAGTTCTTC. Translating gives CASSHKIPGRGGYNEQFF.

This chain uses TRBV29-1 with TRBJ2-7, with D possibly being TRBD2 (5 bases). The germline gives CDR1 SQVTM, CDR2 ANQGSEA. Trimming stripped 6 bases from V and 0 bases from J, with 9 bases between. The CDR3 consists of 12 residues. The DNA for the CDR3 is TGCAGCGTAGCCACTAGCTCCTACGAGCAGTACTTC. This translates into CSVATSSYEQYF.

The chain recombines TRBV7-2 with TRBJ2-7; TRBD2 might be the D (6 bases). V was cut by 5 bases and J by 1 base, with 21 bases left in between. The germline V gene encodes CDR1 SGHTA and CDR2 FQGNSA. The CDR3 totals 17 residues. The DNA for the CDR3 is TGTGCCAGCAGCCCCTCCGTAGCGGCCGGGGCATCCTACGAGCAGTACTTC. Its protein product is CASSPSVAAGASYEQYF.

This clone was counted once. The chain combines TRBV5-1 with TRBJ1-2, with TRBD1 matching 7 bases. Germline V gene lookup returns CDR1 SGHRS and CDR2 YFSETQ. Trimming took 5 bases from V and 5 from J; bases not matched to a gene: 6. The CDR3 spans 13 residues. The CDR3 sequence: CASRVDRSYGYTF. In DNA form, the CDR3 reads TGCGCCAGCAGAGTGGACAGGTCGTATGGCTACACCTTC.

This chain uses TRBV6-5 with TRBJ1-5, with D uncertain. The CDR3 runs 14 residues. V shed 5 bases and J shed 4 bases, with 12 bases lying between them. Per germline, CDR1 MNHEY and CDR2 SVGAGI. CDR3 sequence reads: CASSEITGNQPQHF. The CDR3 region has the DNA TGTGCCAGCAGTGAAATCACGGGAAATCAGCCCCAGCATTTT.